This TCR beta chain appears in the sequencing data of a study of cytomegalovirus exposure and HLA in healthy donors. The CDR3 is 12 amino acids. V lost 6 bases to trimming and J lost 8 bases, with 13 bases between them. CDR1 and CDR2 (germline): MNHEY, SMNVEV (reference sequence). About this clone: Antigen specificity is unknown.

The PCR used 60 Vbeta and 13 Jbeta primers. Clones were sequenced by immunoSEQ multiplex PCR, and TCRdb holds only the in-frame ones, with some missing. The sample yields more than 200,000 clones, 65% to 90% seen once. Study-level points and caveats: Both high specificity and high sensitivity reportedly marked the classifier's diagnosis of cytomegalovirus status. For TCR beta chains, V- and J-gene trimming was later linked to a missense DCLRE1C variant.

Sequences were obtained from PBMCs. J is TRBJ1-2 and V is TRBV27; D possibly corresponds to TRBD1 (6 bases). The sequence came from a girl aged 10 to 17 in good health and CMV-seronegative. In nucleotides, the CDR3 is TGTGCCAGCAGAACAACAGGGTTGGGCTACACCTTC. Translated, it gives CASRTTGLGYTF.